This TCR beta chain was captured in a study of metastatic and nonmetastatic thyroid tumors. This clone was found many times. Its matching antigen is unknown. Original analysis: Clinicopathological groups differed in CDR3, with these differences serving to build a distant-metastasis classifier for papillary thyroid cancer. MiXCR reprocessed the PCR reads for TCRdb. The V and J calls come from TCRdb's annotation, not from the publication. The sample shows 35,000 to 50,000 clones, about 3.2% of them seen only once. All patients were untreated before thyroid surgery. Between the trimmed V and J ends, which lost 6 bases and 4 bases, there was a span of 7 bases. CDR1 is DFQATT and CDR2 is SNEGSKA in the germline V gene (reference sequence). The CDR3 consists of 11 residues. Overall study findings and caveats: According to reports, the diversity of TCR beta was significantly higher in malignant thyroid tumors than in benign nodules, and this held in both blood and tumor samples.

This sequence was found in a female donor with papillary thyroid cancer or a benign thyroid nodule (not recorded which). Some clones in this sample may be carry-over from other donors' samples. Sequencing used blood. This chain uses TRBV20-1 with TRBJ1-3, with D unresolved. CDR3 coding DNA: TGCAGTGCAGAGGCGGGAAACACCATATATTTT. Protein sequence: CSAEAGNTIYF.